The T cell receptor (beta chain) described here comes from a study of T cell responses to AZD1222 COVID-19 vaccine. Study-level findings and limits: Along spike, vaccine-associated CD4 TCRs were found throughout, with dominance at 160-218 and 743-854. Seropositive AZD1222 recipients at baseline numbered only 6 or 7. Most donors were white British, females outnumbered males, and clonal diversity was possibly underestimated.

This clone has a single count. Its antigen is undetermined. Trimming cost V 3 bases and J 8 bases, with 12 bases left between them. The CDR3 is 13 residues long. Germline V CDR1 and CDR2: SGDLS, YYNGEE. Here immunoSEQ multiplex PCR was the method, and the copy in TCRdb shows in-frame clones only, minus some. This table holds about 140,000 clones, approximately 92% found once. The TCR sequence derives from an adult who received the AZD1222 COVID-19 vaccine. The chain combines TRBV9 with TRBJ2-1; possible D gene TRBD2, 6 bases. The sample was peripheral blood, taken 28 days after the second AZD1222 dose. CDR3 protein: CASSASGVDEQFF. The CDR3, as DNA: TGTGCCAGCAGCGCTTCGGGAGTGGATGAGCAGTTCTTC.